This T cell receptor beta chain was sequenced for a study of T cells after yellow fever vaccination. General study results and limits: A minor fraction of clonotypes spanned both CD4 and CD8 compartments. Post-booster samples contained most primary-vaccination clones (more than 95% CD4, about 90% CD8).

V shed 0 bases, J shed 3 bases, and the junction held 4 bases outside the gene matches. The germline CDR1 and CDR2 sequences are ENHRY and SYGVKD. The CDR3 is made up of 15 amino acids. TCRdb ran MiXCR on the 5' RACE reads and lists one entry per CDR3 protein. The data contain about 370,000 distinct CDR3 sequences, approximately 10% of them singletons. On this clonotype itself: Its target is unknown.

The clonotype originates from a man younger than 30 who received the YFV17D yellow fever vaccine. The starting material was PBMCs, obtained on the day of the first yellow fever vaccination. The genes are TRBV10-3 and TRBJ2-5; 7 bases line up with TRBD1. The CDR3 coding sequence is TGTGCCATCAGTGAGTCCTTCGACAGGGAAGAGACCCAGTACTTC. Translated: CAISESFDREETQYF.